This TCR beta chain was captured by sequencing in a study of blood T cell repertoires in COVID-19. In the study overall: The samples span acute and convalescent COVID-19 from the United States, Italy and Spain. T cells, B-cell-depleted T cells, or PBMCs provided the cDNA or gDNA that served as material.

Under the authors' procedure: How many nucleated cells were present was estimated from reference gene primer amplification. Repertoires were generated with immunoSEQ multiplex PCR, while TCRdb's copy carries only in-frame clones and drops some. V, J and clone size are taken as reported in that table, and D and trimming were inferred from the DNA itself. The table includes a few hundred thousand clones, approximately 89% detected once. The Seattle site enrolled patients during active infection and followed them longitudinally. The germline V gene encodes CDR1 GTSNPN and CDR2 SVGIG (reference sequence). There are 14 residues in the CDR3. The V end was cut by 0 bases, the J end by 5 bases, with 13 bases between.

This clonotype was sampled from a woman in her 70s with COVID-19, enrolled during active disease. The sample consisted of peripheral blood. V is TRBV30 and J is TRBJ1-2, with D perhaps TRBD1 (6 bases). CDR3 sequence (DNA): TGTGCCTGGAGTGTATCAGGGGTCGGGTATGGCTACACCTTC. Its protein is CAWSVSGVGYGYTF.